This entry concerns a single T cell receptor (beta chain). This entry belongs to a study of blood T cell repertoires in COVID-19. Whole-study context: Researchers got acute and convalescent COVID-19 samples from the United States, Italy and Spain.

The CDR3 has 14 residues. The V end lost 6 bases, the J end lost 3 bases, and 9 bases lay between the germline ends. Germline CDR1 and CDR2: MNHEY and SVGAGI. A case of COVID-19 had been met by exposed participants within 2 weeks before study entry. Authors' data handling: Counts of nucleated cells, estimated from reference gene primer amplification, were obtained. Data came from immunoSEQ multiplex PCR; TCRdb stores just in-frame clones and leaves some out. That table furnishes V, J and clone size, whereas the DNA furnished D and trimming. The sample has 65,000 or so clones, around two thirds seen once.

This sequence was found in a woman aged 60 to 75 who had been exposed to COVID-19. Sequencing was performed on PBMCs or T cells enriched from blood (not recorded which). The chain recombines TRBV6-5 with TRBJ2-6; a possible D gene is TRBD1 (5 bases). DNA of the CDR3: TGTGCCAGCAGGTCAGGGTTTGGGGCCAACGTCCTGACTTTC. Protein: CASRSGFGANVLTF.